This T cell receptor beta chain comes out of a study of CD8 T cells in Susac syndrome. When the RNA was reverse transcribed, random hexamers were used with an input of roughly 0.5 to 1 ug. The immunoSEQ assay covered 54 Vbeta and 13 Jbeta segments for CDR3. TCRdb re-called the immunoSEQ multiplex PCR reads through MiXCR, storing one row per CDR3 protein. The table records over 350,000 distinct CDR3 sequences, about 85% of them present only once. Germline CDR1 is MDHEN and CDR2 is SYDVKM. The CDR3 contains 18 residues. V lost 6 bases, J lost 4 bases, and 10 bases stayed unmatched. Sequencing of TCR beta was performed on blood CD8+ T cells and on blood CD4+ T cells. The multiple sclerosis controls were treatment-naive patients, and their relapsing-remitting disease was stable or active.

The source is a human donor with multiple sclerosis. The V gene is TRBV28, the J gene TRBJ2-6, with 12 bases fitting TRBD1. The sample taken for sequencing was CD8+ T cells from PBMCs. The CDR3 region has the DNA TGTGCCAGCAGCCGACCCGGGACAGGGGGCTCCGGGGCCAACGTCCTGACTTTC. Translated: CASSRPGTGGSGANVLTF. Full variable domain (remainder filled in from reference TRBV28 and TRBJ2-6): DVKVTQSSRYLVKRTGEKVFLECVQDMDHENMFWYRQDPGLGLRLIYFSYDVKMKEKGDIPEGYSVSREKKERFSLILESASTNQTSMYLCASSRPGTGGSGANVLTFGAGSRLTVL.